This T cell receptor (beta chain) was identified during a study of T cell responses to AZD1222 COVID-19 vaccine. Study information: Pooled together were second doses at about 4 or about 12 weeks.

TCRdb's copy holds only in-frame clones and misses some; the assay was immunoSEQ multiplex PCR. The sample consists of 100,000 to 150,000 clones, under 95% of them appearing once. Concerning this clone: Its specificity is not known.

Study-wide findings and caveats: Possibly, clonal diversity was underestimated; donors were largely white British and included more females.

The CDR3 sequence is 13 residues long. Germline V gene data show CDR1 as SEHNR and CDR2 as FQNEAQ (reference sequence). V lost 5 bases and J 4 bases, leaving 11 bases between the germline ends. The source was peripheral blood, collected on day 0 of AZD1222 vaccination. V gene TRBV7-9 combines with J gene TRBJ1-2; D may be TRBD1 (5 bases). The receptor was isolated from an adult in good health. This CDR3 is CASSLQELYGYTF. CDR3 nucleotides: TGTGCCAGCAGCCTACAGGAGCTCTATGGCTACACCTTC.